The T cell receptor (beta chain) under discussion was sequenced for a study of beta chain features in type 1 diabetes. The study's findings and limits: Researchers report that Type 1 diabetes patients had moderately but significantly shorter TCRB CDR3s across all four CD4+ subsets.

V trimming: 5 bases; J trimming: 5 bases; junction bases outside the gene matches: 8. The CDR3 is made up of 15 amino acids. Looked up from germline, CDR1 is MNHEY and CDR2 is SMNVEV (reference sequence). Of the isolated RNA, all was reverse transcribed, and so the sequenced material was expressed TCRB transcripts. This table comes from immunoSEQ multiplex PCR, and its TCRdb copy is limited to in-frame clones, with some not included. The sample has roughly 230,000 clones; about 11% are singletons. This clone was picked up a small number of times. Its antigen is not identified. The receptor was isolated from a man between 25 and 39 years old with type 1 diabetes. Sequenced sample: naive CD4+ T cells from blood. The chain links TRBV27 to TRBJ1-1; 10 bases line up with TRBD1. The CDR3 is CASSARTGGGTEAFF. The CDR3 nucleotides are TGTGCCAGCAGTGCCCGGACAGGGGGAGGAACTGAAGCTTTCTTT.